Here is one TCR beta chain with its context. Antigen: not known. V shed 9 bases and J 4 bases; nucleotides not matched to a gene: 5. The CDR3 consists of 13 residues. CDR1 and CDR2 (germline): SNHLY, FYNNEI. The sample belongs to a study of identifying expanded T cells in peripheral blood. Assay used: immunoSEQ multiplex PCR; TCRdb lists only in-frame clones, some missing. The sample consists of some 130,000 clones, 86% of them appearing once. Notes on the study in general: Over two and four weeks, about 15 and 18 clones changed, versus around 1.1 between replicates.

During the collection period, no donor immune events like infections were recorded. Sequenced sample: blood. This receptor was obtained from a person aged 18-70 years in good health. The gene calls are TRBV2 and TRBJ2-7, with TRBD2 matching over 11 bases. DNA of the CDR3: TGTGCCAGTCGATTAGCGGGAGGGTACGAGCAGTACTTC. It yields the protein CASRLAGGYEQYF.